One and the same sample provided the 8 T cell receptor beta chains below, sequenced in a study of blood T cells in healthy people across ages. PCR was performed a second time for about 6 to 12 cycles using a sample-barcoded 5' primer and a J-beta primer mix. TCRdb analysed the 5' RACE reads with MiXCR anew, one entry per CDR3 protein. Among about 570,000 distinct CDR3 sequences listed, 27% were seen once. Sequencing used blood. The receptor set was obtained from a woman between 65 and 79 years old in good health.

This clonotype was seen more than once but under ten times. The chain is built from TRBV4-2 and TRBJ2-3; 10 bases line up with TRBD2. The V gene end was trimmed by 8 bases and the J gene end by 4 bases; junction bases not matched to a gene: 6. The CDR3 has 14 amino acids. Germline loops: CDR1 LGHNA, CDR2 YNFKEQ. The CDR3 spells CASRSGGAADTQYF. The CDR3 DNA follows: TGTGCCAGCCGGAGCGGGGGGGCCGCAGATACGCAGTATTTT.

This clonotype showed up just a few times. The V gene is TRBV7-2, the J gene TRBJ1-4; D remains ambiguous. Germline V gene data show CDR1 as SGHTA and CDR2 as FQGNSA. The CDR3 consists of 15 residues. Deletions cut 3 bases from V and 5 bases from J, with 13 bases between. CDR3 bases: TGTGCCAGCAGCTTCATAGGGTCAAAGAATGAAAAACTGTTTTTT. Protein sequence: CASSFIGSKNEKLFF.

The CDR3 is CASSSPGGSGANVLTF. The CDR3 DNA sequence: TGTGCCAGCAGCTCCCCTGGGGGCTCTGGGGCCAACGTCCTGACTTTC. V and J are TRBV7-9 and TRBJ2-6, with D perhaps TRBD1 or TRBD2 (5 bases each). Per germline, CDR1 SEHNR and CDR2 FQNEAQ (reference sequence). The CDR3 loop spans 16 amino acids. The V gene lost 4 bases and the J gene lost 0 bases, with 10 bases spanning the gap.

This clonotype was detected only a few times. The chain links TRBV20-1 to TRBJ2-5; 8 bases align to TRBD1. V trimming: 6 bases; J trimming: 1 base; junction bases outside the gene matches: 7. Germline assignment: CDR1 DFQATT and CDR2 SNEGSKA (reference sequence). This CDR3 contains 14 residues. This CDR3 is CSATGQGTQETQYF. The CDR3 region has the DNA TGCAGTGCAACCGGACAGGGAACCCAAGAGACCCAGTACTTC.

The chain has TRBV20-1 and TRBJ1-2; TRBD1 matches at 7 bases. Germline CDR1 reads DFQATT; CDR2 reads SNEGSKA (reference sequence). This CDR3 region has 13 residues. Unmatched junction bases numbered 13, after V lost 5 bases and J lost 10 bases. DNA for the CDR3: TGCAGTGCTCTGACAGGGAAGGGTTGGGACTACACCTTC. It specifies CSALTGKGWDYTF.

Only a few counts were recorded for this clonotype. This rearrangement joins TRBV20-1 to TRBJ2-7; 7 bases map to TRBD1. The CDR3 has 15 residues. V shed 2 bases, J shed 6 bases, and the junction held 13 bases outside the gene matches. Germline V gene data show CDR1 as DFQATT and CDR2 as SNEGSKA (reference sequence). CDR3 loop: CSARTQTGAGSEQYF. The CDR3 bases are TGCAGTGCTAGAACCCAAACAGGGGCAGGCAGCGAGCAGTACTTC.

The V call is TRBV2, the J call TRBJ1-2; no reliable D call. Germline-derived CDR1 and CDR2 are SNHLY and FYNNEI. Trimming took off 2 bases at V and 3 bases at J, with 22 bases between the two ends. CDR3 size: 18 residues. CDR3 sequence: CASSESVQSLSLDYGYTF. The CDR3 DNA is TGTGCCAGCAGTGAATCGGTACAGAGCCTTTCGTTGGACTATGGCTACACCTTC.

Comment on this clonotype: Because the CDR3 is missing its conserved closing phenylalanine or tryptophan, this is likely a read error. This chain connects TRBV29-1 to TRBJ2-1; 7 bases line up with TRBD1. With 0 bases clipped from V and 4 bases from J, the junction kept 9 bases outside the gene matches. CDR1 and CDR2 from the germline V gene are SQVTM and ANQGSEA. This CDR3 is 16 amino acids long. CDR3 residues: CSVEDRGQFLYNEQFL. The CDR3 bases are TGCAGCGTTGAAGATCGGGGACAGTTTTTATACAATGAGCAGTTCCTC.